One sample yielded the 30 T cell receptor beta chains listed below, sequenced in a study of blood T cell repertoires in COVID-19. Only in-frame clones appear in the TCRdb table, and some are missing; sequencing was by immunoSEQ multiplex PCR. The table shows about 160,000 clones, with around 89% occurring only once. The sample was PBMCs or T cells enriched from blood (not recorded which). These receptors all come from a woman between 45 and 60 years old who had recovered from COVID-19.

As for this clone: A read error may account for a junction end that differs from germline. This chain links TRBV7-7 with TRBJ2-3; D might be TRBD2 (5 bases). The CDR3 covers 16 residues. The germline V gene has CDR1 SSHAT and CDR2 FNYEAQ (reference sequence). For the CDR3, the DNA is TGTGCTAGCAGCCCCCAAGACGGGATCTGCACAGATACGCAGTATTTT. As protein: CASSPQDGICTDTQYF.

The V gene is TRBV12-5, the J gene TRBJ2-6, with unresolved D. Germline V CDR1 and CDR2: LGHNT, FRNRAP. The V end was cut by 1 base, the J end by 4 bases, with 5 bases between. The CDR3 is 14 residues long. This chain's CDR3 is CASGLDRGANVLTF. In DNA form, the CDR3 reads TGTGCTAGTGGTTTGGATAGAGGGGCCAACGTCCTGACTTTC. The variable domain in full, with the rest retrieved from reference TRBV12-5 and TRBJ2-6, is DARVTQTPRHKVTEMGQEVTMRCQPILGHNTVFWYRQTMMQGLELLAYFRNRAPLDDSGMPKDRFSAEMPDATLATLKIQPSEPRDSAVYFCASGLDRGANVLTFGAGSRLTVL.

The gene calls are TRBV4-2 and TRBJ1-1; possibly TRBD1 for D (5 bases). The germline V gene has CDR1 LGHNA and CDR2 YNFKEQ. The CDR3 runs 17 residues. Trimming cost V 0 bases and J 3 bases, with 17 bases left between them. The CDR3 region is CASSQDIGLGGDTEAFF. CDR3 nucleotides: TGTGCCAGCAGCCAAGATATCGGTTTGGGAGGGGACACTGAAGCTTTCTTT.

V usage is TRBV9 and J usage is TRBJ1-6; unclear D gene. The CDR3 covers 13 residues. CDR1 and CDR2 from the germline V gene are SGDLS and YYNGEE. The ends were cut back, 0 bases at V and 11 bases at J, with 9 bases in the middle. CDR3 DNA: TGTGCCAGCAGCGTAGTCGGCGGGGCACCCCTCCACTTT. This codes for CASSVVGGAPLHF.

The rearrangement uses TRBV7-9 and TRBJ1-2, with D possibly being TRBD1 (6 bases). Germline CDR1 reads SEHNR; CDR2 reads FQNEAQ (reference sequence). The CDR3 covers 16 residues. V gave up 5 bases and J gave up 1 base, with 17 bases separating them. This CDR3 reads CASSPRQASLNYGYTF. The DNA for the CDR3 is TGTGCCAGCAGCCCTAGACAGGCCTCCCTTAACTATGGCTACACCTTC. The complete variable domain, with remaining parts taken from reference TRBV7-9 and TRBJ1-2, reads DTGVSQNPRHKITKRGQNVTFRCDPISEHNRLYWYRQTLGQGPEFLTYFQNEAQLEKSRLLSDRFSAERPKGSFSTLEIQRTEQGDSAMYLCASSPRQASLNYGYTFGSGTRLTVV.

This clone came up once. The DNA of the CDR3 is TGTGCCAGCAGTCATCCGGGACAGGGGAATGAAAAACTGTTTTTT. Protein: CASSHPGQGNEKLFF. V and J are TRBV3-1 (or the pseudogene TRBV3-2) and TRBJ1-4, with TRBD1 matching over 10 bases. Unmatched junction bases numbered 6, after V lost 6 bases and J lost 5 bases. The CDR3 covers 15 residues. Germline lookup yields CDR1 LGHDT and CDR2 YNNKEL (reference sequence).

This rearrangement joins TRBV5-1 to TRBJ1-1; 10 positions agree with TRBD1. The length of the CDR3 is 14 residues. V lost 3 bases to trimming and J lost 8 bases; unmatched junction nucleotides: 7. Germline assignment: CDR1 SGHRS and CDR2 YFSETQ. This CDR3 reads CASSYGTGEAEAFF. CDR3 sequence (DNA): TGCGCCAGCAGCTACGGGACAGGGGAGGCGGAAGCTTTCTTT.

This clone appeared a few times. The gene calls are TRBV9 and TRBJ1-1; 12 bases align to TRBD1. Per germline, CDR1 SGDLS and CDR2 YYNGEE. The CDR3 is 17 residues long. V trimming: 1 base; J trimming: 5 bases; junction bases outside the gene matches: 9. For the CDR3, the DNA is TGTGCCAGCAGCGTAAACCGGGACAGGGGGCTTTGGACTGAAGCTTTCTTT. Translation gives CASSVNRDRGLWTEAFF.

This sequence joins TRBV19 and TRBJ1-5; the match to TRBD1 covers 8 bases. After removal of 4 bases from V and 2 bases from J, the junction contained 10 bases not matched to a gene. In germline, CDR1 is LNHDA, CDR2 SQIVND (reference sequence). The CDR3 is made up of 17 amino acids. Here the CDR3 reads CASSTGQGRGRNQPQHF. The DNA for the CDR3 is TGTGCCAGTAGTACCGGACAGGGAAGGGGTCGCAATCAGCCCCAGCATTTT.

In DNA, the CDR3 is TGTGCCAGTACCAAGACTAGCGGGGAAGAGACCCAGTACTTC. Amino acid sequence: CASTKTSGEETQYF. The chain uses TRBV19 and TRBJ2-5; 11 bases fit TRBD2. V trimming: 7 bases; J trimming: 3 bases; junction bases outside the gene matches: 4. Germline loops: CDR1 LNHDA, CDR2 SQIVND (reference sequence). CDR3 length: 14 residues.

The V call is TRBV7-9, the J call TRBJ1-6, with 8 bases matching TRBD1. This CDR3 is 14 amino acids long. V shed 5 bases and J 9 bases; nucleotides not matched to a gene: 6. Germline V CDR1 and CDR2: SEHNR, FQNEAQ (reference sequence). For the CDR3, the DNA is TGTGCCAGCAGCCCGACAGGGGTGGGTTCACCCCTCCACTTT. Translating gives CASSPTGVGSPLHF. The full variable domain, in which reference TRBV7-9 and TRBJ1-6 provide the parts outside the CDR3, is DTGVSQNPRHKITKRGQNVTFRCDPISEHNRLYWYRQTLGQGPEFLTYFQNEAQLEKSRLLSDRFSAERPKGSFSTLEIQRTEQGDSAMYLCASSPTGVGSPLHFGNGTRLTVT.

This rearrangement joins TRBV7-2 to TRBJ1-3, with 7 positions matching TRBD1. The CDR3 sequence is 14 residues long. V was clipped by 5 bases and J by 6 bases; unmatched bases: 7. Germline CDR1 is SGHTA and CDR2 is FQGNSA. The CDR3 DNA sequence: TGTGCCAGCAGCACCCGACAGGGTGTAAACACCATATATTTT. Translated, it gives CASSTRQGVNTIYF.

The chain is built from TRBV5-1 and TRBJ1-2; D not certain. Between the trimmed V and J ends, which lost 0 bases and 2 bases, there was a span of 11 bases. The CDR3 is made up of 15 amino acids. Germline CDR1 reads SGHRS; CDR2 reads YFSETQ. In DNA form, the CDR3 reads TGCGCCAGCAGCTTGGTTGGAGGGTCGAACTATGGCTACACCTTC. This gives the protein CASSLVGGSNYGYTF.

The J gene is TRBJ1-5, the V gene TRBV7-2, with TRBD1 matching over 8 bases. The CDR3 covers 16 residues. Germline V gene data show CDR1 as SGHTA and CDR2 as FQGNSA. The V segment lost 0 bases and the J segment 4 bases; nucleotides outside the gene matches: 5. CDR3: CASSLAPRTGNQPQHF. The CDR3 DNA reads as TGTGCCAGCAGCTTAGCGCCAAGGACAGGGAATCAGCCCCAGCATTTT. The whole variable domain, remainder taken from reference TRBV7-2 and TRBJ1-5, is GAGVSQSPSNKVTEKGKDVELRCDPISGHTALYWYRQSLGQGLEFLIYFQGNSAPDKSGLPSDRFSAERTGGSVSTLTIQRTQQEDSAVYLCASSLAPRTGNQPQHFGDGTRLSIL.

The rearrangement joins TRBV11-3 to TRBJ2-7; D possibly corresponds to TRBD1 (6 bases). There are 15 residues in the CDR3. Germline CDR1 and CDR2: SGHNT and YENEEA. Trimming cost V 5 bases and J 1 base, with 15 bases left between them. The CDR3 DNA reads TGTGCCAGCAGCCCCGGAACAGGGAAATCCTACGAGCAGTACTTC. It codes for CASSPGTGKSYEQYF.

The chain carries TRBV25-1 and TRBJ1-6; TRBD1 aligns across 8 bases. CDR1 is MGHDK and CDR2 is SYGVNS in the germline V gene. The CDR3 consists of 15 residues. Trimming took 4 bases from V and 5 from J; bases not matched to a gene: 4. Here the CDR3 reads CASSVTGGDNSPLHF. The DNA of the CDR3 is TGTGCCAGCAGTGTAACAGGGGGAGATAATTCACCCCTCCACTTT.

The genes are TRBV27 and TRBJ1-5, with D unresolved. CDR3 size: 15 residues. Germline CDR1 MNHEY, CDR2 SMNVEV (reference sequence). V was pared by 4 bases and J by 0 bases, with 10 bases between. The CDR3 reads CASSSLVASNQPQHF. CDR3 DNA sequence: TGTGCCAGCAGTTCCCTAGTGGCTAGCAATCAGCCCCAGCATTTT.

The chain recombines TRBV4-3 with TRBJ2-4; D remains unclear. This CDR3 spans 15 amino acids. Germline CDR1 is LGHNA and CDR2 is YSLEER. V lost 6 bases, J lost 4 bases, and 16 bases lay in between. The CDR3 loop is CASSVTAVDKNIQYF. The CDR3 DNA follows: TGCGCCAGCAGTGTCACAGCCGTCGATAAAAACATTCAGTACTTC.

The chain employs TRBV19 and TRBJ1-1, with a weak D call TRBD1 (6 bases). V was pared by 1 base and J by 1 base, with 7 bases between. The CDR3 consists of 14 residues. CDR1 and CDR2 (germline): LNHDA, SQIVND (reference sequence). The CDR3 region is CASSIGTANTEAFF. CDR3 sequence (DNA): TGTGCCAGTAGTATAGGGACAGCGAACACTGAAGCTTTCTTT.

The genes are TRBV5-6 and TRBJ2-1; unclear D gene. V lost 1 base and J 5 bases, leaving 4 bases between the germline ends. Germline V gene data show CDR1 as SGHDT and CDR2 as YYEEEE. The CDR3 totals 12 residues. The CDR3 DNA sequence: TGTGCCAGCAGCTTGACAGACAATGAGCAGTTCTTC. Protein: CASSLTDNEQFF.

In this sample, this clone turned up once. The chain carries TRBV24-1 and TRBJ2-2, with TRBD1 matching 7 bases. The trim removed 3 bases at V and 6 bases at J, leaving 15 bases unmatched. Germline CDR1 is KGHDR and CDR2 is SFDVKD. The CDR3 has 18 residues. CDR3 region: CATSDVATGRVHAGELFF. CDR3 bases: TGTGCCACCAGTGATGTCGCGACAGGGCGGGTCCACGCCGGGGAGCTGTTTTTT.

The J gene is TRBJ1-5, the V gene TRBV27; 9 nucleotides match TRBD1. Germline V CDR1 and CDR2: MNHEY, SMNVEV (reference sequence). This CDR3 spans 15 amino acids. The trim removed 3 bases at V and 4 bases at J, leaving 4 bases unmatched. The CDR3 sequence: CASSFMGTGNQPQHF. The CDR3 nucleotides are TGTGCCAGCAGTTTTATGGGGACAGGGAATCAGCCCCAGCATTTT.

As DNA, the CDR3 is TGCGCCAGCAGCTTGGATCAGGCGGGCTATGGCTACACCTTC. This encodes CASSLDQAGYGYTF. The chain uses TRBV5-1 and TRBJ1-2; D gene uncertain. CDR3 length: 14 amino acids. V gave up 0 bases and J gave up 4 bases, with 10 bases separating them. Germline V gene sequence: CDR1 SGHRS, CDR2 YFSETQ.

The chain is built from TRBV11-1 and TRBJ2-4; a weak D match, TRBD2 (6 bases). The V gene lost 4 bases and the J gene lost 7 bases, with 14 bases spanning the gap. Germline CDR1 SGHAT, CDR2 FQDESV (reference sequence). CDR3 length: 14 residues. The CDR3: CASSYTGRHNIQYF. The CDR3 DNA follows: TGTGCCAGCAGCTACACCGGGAGACACAACATTCAGTACTTC.

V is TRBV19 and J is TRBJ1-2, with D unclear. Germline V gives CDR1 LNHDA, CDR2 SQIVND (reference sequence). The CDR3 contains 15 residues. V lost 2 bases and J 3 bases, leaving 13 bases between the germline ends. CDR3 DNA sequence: TGTGCCAGTAGTATACCCTCGGTACAGTACTATGGCTACACCTTC. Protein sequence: CASSIPSVQYYGYTF. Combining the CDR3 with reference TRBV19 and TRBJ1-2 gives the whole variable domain DGGITQSPKYLFRKEGQNVTLSCEQNLNHDAMYWYRQDPGQGLRLIYYSQIVNDFQKGDIAEGYSVSREKKESFPLTVTSAQKNPTAFYLCASSIPSVQYYGYTFGSGTRLTVV.

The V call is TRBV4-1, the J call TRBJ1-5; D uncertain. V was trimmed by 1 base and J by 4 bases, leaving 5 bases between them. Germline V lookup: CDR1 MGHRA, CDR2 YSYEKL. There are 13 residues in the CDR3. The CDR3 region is CASSQGLNQPQHF. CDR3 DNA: TGCGCCAGCAGCCAAGGTCTGAATCAGCCCCAGCATTTT.

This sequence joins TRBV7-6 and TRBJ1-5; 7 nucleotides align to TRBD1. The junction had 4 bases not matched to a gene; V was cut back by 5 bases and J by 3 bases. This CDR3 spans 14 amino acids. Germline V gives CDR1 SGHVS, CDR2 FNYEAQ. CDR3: CASSMGQPNQPQHF. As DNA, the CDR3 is TGTGCCAGCAGCATGGGACAGCCCAATCAGCCCCAGCATTTT.

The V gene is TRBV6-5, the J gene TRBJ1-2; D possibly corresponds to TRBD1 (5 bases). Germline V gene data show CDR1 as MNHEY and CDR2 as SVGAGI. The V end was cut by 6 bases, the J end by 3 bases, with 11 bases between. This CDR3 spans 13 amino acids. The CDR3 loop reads CASSPDSYYGYTF. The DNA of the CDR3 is TGTGCCAGCAGCCCCGACAGTTACTATGGCTACACCTTC.

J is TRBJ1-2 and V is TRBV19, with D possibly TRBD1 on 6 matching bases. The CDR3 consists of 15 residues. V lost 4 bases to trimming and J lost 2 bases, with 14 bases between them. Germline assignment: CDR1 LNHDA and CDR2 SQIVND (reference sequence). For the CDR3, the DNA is TGTGCCAGTAGTACGGGCCAGGGGACAAACTATGGCTACACCTTC. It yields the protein CASSTGQGTNYGYTF.

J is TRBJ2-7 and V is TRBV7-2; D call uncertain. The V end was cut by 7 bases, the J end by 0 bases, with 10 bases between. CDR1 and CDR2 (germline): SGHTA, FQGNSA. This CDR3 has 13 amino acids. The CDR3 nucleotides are TGTGCCAGCAAGCAGGCCGTCTCCTACGAGCAGTACTTC. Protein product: CASKQAVSYEQYF. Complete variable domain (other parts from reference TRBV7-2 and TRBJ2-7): GAGVSQSPSNKVTEKGKDVELRCDPISGHTALYWYRQSLGQGLEFLIYFQGNSAPDKSGLPSDRFSAERTGGSVSTLTIQRTQQEDSAVYLCASKQAVSYEQYFGPGTRLTVT.